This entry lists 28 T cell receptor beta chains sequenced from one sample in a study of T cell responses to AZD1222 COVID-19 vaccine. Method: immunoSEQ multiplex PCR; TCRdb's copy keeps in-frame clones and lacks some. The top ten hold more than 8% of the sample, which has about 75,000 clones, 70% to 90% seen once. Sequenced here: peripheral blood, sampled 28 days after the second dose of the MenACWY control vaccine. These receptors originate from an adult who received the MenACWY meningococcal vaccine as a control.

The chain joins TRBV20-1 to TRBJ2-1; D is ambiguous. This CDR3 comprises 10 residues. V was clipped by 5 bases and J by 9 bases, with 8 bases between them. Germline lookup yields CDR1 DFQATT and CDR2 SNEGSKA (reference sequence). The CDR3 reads CSARGAEQFF. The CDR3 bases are TGCAGTGCTCGTGGCGCTGAGCAGTTCTTC.

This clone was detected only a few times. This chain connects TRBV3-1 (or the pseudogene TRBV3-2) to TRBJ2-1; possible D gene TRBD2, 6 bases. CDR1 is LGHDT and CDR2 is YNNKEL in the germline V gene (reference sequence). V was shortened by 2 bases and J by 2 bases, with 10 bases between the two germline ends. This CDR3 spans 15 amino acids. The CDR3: CASSQMWGAYNEQFF. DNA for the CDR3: TGTGCCAGCAGCCAAATGTGGGGGGCCTACAATGAGCAGTTCTTC.

Written as DNA, the CDR3 is TGTGCCAGCAGCTTAGCACCCCTAGCGGGGGGCGGCTCCTACAATGAGCAGTTCTTC. Translation: CASSLAPLAGGGSYNEQFF. The chain carries TRBV7-2 and TRBJ2-1; 11 bases line up with TRBD2. Germline lookup yields CDR1 SGHTA and CDR2 FQGNSA. The CDR3 runs to 19 residues. Trimming removed 0 bases from V and 0 bases from J; junction bases left unmatched: 7.

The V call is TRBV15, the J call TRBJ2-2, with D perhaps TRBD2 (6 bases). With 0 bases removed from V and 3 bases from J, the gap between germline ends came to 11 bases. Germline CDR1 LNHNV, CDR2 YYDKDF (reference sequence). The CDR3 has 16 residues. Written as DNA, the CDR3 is TGTGCCACCAGCAGAGATCTAGGAGGGGACACCGGGGAGCTGTTTTTT. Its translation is CATSRDLGGDTGELFF.

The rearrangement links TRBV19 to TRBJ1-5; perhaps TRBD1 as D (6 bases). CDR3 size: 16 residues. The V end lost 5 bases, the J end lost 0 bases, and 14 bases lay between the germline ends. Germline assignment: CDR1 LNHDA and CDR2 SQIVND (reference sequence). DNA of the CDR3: TGTGCCAGTAGTTCCCGCGGGGGGGCTAGCAATCAGCCCCAGCATTTT. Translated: CASSSRGGASNQPQHF. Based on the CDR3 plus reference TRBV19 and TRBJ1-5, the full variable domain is DGGITQSPKYLFRKEGQNVTLSCEQNLNHDAMYWYRQDPGQGLRLIYYSQIVNDFQKGDIAEGYSVSREKKESFPLTVTSAQKNPTAFYLCASSSRGGASNQPQHFGDGTRLSIL.

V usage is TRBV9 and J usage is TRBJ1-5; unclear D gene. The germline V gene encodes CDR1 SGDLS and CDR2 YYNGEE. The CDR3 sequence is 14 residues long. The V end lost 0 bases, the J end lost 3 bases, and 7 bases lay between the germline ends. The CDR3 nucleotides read TGTGCCAGCAGCGTAGGGCCAGACAATCAGCCCCAGCATTTT. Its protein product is CASSVGPDNQPQHF.

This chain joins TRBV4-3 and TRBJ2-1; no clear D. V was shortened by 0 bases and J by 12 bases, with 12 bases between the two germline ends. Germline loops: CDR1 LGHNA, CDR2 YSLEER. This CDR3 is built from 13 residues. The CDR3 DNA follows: TGCGCCAGCAGCCAAGATAGGCTAGTTGGGCAGTTCTTC. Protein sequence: CASSQDRLVGQFF.

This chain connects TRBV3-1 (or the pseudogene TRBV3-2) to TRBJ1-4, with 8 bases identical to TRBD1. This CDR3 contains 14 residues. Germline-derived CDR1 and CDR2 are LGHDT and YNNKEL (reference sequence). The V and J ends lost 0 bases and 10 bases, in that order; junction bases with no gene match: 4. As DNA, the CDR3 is TGTGCCAGCAGCCAAGACGACAGGGGAGGAAAACTGTTTTTT. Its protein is CASSQDDRGGKLFF.

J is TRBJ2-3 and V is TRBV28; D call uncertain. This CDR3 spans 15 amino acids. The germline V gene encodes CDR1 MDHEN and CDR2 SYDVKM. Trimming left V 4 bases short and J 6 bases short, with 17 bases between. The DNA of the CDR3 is TGTGCCAGCAGTTCCCCGACTCACCTAGAGGATACGCAGTATTTT. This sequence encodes CASSSPTHLEDTQYF.

CDR3 DNA: TGCGCCAGCAGCCCGCAAACAGGGAGCACTGGAAACACCATATATTTT. This gives the protein CASSPQTGSTGNTIYF. The chain couples TRBV5-1 to TRBJ1-3; possible D gene TRBD1, 6 bases. V gave up 4 bases and J gave up 2 bases, with 16 bases separating them. Germline values: CDR1 SGHRS, CDR2 YFSETQ. This CDR3 spans 16 amino acids. Full variable domain (remainder filled in from reference TRBV5-1 and TRBJ1-3): KAGVTQTPRYLIKTRGQQVTLSCSPISGHRSVSWYQQTPGQGLQFLFEYFSETQRNKGNFPGRFSGRQFSNSRSEMNVSTLELGDSALYLCASSPQTGSTGNTIYFGEGSWLTVV.

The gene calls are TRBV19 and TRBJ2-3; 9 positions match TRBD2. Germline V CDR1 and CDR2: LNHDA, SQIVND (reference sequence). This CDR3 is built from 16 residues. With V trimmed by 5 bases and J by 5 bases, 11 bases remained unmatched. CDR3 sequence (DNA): TGTGCCAGTAGTGACTTTGCGGGGGGGCAGGAAGATACGCAGTATTTT. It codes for CASSDFAGGQEDTQYF.

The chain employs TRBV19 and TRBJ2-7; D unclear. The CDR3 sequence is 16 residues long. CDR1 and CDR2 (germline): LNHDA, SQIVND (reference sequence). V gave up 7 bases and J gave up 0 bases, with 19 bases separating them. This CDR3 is CASTPTGFIGSYEQYF. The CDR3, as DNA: TGTGCCAGTACCCCCACGGGCTTCATTGGCTCCTACGAGCAGTACTTC.

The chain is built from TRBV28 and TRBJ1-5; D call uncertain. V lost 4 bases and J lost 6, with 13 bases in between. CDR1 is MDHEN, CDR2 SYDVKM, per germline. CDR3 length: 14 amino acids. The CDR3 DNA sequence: TGTGCCAGCAGTTCTCACCAACTCAGTCAGCCCCAGCATTTT. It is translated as CASSSHQLSQPQHF. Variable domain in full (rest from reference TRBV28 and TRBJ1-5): DVKVTQSSRYLVKRTGEKVFLECVQDMDHENMFWYRQDPGLGLRLIYFSYDVKMKEKGDIPEGYSVSREKKERFSLILESASTNQTSMYLCASSSHQLSQPQHFGDGTRLSIL.

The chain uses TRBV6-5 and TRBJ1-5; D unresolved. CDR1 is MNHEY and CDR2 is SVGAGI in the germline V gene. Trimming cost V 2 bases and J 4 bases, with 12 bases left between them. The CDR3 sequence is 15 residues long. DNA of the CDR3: TGTGCCAGCAGTTACCTTGGGGTAGGGAATCAGCCCCAGCATTTT. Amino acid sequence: CASSYLGVGNQPQHF.

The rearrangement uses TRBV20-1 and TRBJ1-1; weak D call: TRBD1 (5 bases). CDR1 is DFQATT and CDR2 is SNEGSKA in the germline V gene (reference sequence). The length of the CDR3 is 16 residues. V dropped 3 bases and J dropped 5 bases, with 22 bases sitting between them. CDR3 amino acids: CSASYFRSGGRTEAFF. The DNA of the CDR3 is TGCAGTGCTAGTTACTTCCGGTCCGGGGGTAGGACTGAAGCTTTCTTT.

The CDR3, as DNA: TGTGCCAGCAGTCGTAGGAGCGGGGGCCCGGAAGACAATGAGCAGTTCTTC. It is translated as CASSRRSGGPEDNEQFF. The chain uses TRBV6-6 and TRBJ2-1; 8 bases align to TRBD2. CDR3 size: 17 residues. Germline V gives CDR1 MNHNY, CDR2 SVGAGI (reference sequence). Losses at the gene ends were 5 bases for V and 5 bases for J; bases not matched to a gene: 14.

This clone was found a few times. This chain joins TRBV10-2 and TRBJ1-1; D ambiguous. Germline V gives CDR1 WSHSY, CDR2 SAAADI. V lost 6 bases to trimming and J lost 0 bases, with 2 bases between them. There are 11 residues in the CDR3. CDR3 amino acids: CASRMNTEAFF. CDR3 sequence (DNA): TGCGCCAGCAGGATGAACACTGAAGCTTTCTTT.

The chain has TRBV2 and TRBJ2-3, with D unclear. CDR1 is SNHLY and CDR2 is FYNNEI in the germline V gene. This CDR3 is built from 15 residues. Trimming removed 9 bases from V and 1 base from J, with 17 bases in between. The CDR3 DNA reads TGTGCCAGACCCCAGGCCAGCACAGGCACAGATACGCAGTATTTT. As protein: CARPQASTGTDTQYF. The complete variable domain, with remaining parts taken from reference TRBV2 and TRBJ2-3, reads EPEVTQTPSHQVTQMGQEVILRCVPISNHLYFYWYRQILGQKVEFLVSFYNNEISEKSEIFDDQFSVERPDGSNFTLKIRSTKLEDSAMYFCARPQASTGTDTQYFGPGTRLTVL.

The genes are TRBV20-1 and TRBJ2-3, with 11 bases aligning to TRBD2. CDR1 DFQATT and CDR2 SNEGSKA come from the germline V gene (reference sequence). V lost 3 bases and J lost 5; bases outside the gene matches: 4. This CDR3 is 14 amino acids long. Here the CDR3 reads CSASSGGAGDTQYF. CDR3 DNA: TGCAGTGCTAGTAGCGGGGGGGCAGGAGATACGCAGTATTTT.

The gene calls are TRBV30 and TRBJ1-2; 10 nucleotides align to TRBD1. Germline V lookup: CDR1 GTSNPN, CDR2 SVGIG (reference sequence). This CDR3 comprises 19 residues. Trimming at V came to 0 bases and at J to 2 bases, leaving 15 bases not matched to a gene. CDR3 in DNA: TGTGCCTGGAGTGTAAGAGTCAGGACAGGGGGAGGGCTGAACTATGGCTACACCTTC. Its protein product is CAWSVRVRTGGGLNYGYTF. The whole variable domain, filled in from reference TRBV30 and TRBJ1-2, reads SQTIHQWPATLVQPVGSPLSLECTVEGTSNPNLYWYRQAAGRGLQLLFYSVGIGQISSEVPQNLSASRPQDRQFILSSKKLLLSDSGFYLCAWSVRVRTGGGLNYGYTFGSGTRLTVV.

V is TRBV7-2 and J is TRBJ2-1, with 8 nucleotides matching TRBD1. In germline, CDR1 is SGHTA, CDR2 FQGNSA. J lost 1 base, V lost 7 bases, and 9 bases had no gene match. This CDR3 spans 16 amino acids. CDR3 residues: CASNPSTGVSYNEQFF. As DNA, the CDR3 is TGTGCCAGCAACCCTTCGACAGGGGTATCCTACAATGAGCAGTTCTTC. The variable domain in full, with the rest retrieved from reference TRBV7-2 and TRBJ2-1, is GAGVSQSPSNKVTEKGKDVELRCDPISGHTALYWYRQSLGQGLEFLIYFQGNSAPDKSGLPSDRFSAERTGGSVSTLTIQRTQQEDSAVYLCASNPSTGVSYNEQFFGPGTRLTVL.

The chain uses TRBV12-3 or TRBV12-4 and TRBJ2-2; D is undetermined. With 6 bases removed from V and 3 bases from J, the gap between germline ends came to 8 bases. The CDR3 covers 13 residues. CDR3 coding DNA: TGTGCCAGCAGGTGGGGTTACACCGGGGAGCTGTTTTTT. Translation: CASRWGYTGELFF.

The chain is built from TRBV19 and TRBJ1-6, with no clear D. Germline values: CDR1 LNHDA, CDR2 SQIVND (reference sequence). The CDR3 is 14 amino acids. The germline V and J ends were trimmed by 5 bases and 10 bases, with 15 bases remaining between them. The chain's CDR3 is CASSPEWRNSPLHF. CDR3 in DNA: TGTGCCAGTAGTCCCGAGTGGAGGAACTCACCCCTCCACTTT.

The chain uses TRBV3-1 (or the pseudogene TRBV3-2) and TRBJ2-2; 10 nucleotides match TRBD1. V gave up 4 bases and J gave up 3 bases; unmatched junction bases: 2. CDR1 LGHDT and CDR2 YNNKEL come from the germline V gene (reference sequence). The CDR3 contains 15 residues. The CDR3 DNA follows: TGTGCCAGCAGCCTAGGGACAGGGGACACCGGGGAGCTGTTTTTT. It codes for CASSLGTGDTGELFF.

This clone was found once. The CDR3 spells CASSAGLSSYEQYF. In nucleotides, the CDR3 is TGTGCCAGCAGCGCTGGACTGAGCTCCTACGAGCAGTACTTC. The V and J genes are TRBV9 and TRBJ2-7, with a weak D call TRBD2 (5 bases). Germline CDR1 reads SGDLS; CDR2 reads YYNGEE. This CDR3 has 14 residues. Trimming took 3 bases from V and 0 from J, leaving 10 bases between them.

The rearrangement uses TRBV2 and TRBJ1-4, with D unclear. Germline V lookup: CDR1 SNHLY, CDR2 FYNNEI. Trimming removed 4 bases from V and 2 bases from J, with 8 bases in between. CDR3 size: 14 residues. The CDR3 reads CASSVRWTNEKLFF. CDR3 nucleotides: TGTGCCAGCAGTGTCCGGTGGACTAATGAAAAACTGTTTTTT.

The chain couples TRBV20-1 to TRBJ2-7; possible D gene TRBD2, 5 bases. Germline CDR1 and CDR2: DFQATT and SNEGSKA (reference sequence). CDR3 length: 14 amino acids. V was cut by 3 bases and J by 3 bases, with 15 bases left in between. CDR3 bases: TGCAGTGCTAGTGGCGCGGGTGGGGACTACGAGCAGTACTTC. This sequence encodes CSASGAGGDYEQYF.

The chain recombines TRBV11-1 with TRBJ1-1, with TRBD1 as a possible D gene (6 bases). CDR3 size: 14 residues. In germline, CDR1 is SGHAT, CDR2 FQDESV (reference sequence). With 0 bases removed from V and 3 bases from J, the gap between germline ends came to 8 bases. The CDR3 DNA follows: TGTGCCAGCAGCTTAGCTGGGGGCTACACTGAAGCTTTCTTT. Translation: CASSLAGGYTEAFF. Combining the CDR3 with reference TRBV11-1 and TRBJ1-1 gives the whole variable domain EAEVAQSPRYKITEKSQAVAFWCDPISGHATLYWYRQILGQGPELLVQFQDESVVDDSQLPKDRFSAERLKGVDSTLKIQPAELGDSAMYLCASSLAGGYTEAFFGQGTRLTVV.